The present T cell receptor (beta chain) was sequenced within a study of T cells in Graves' hyperthyroidism and ophthalmopathy. Study-wide results and limits: The model foresaw ophthalmopathy a median 6.5 months prior to onset.

Amplified TCR beta CDR3 regions derived from RNA transcripts. The HTBI set primed first-round TCR CDR3 RT-PCR. Using its own MiXCR run on the multiplex PCR reads, TCRdb lists one record per CDR3 protein. The profile shows about 260,000 distinct CDR3 sequences, roughly 20% of them singletons. The CDR3 spans 14 residues. In germline, CDR1 is MNHNS, CDR2 SASEGT. V lost 2 bases and J lost 5; bases outside the gene matches: 6. This clonotype was detected only a few times. As yet, its antigen is unknown. This chain uses TRBV6-1 with TRBJ2-7; TRBD1 aligns across 7 bases. The sequence was obtained from a man aged 25 to 40 with Graves' ophthalmopathy. Sequencing was performed on blood. The DNA of the CDR3 is TGTGCCAGCAGTGAAACAGGGGCCCGGGACGAGCAGTACTTC. It codes for CASSETGARDEQYF.